The text below deals with one TCR beta chain. It has no known antigen specificity. The input lacks base qualities; no much larger clone sits a single base away. The sample is drawn from a study of T cell responses to AZD1222 COVID-19 vaccine (dated by TCRdb to the early 2020s). In terms of the full investigation: AZD1222 recipients whose second dose came at about 4 weeks and those whose second dose came at about 12 weeks were combined into one group, since spike-specific TCR depth and breadth did not differ between the two schedules. A total of 233 trial participants underwent TCR sequencing, of whom some 210 received two doses of AZD1222 and around 26 received two doses of the MenACWY control vaccine. Trial participants were enrolled into age subgroups of 18-55, 56-69 and 70-plus years, which contained about 150, 27 and 61 TCR-sequenced participants, respectively.

Per the publication, the time point label means: baseline before first vaccination. Samples from vaccinated people were obtained from the UK trials COV001 and COV002, which included a single-blind randomized controlled phase 2/3 trial of AZD1222 (ChAdOx1 nCoV-19) in healthy adults. For TCRbeta chain sequencing, PBMC samples were collected from trial participants at day 0 and at day 28 after the second dose. Overall study outcomes, separate from this receptor: Most participants were white British and females outnumbered males, and the authors suggested that clonal diversity may have been underestimated. Nearly half of unique spike-specific TCRs reportedly recognized epitopes outside regions mutated in the B.1.351 and B.1.1.7 variants. Because no day 14 peak-response samples were available, repertoires were characterized only after the peak T cell response. Conclusions about previously exposed vaccinees are limited, since just five or six AZD1222 recipients were seropositive for SARS-CoV-2 at baseline. In the small 56-69-year group, the increase in depth fell short of significance, most likely because of low power. A significant rise in spike-specific TCR breadth and depth was observed after two AZD1222 doses relative to day 0 and relative to MenACWY recipients. The vaccine-associated CD4 TCRs covered the entire spike protein, and the dominant responses fell in regions 160-218 and 743-854.

The cysteine opens and the phenylalanine closes a CDR3 of 14 amino acids. The DNA shown is the 42-base CDR3, in frame from base 1. V is shortened by 5 bases, J by 9 bases, and the region joining them spans 17 bases. Reading the germline V gene gives CDR1 MDHEN and CDR2 SYDVKM. The CDR3 regions of human TCRbeta chains were analyzed by immunosequencing. The authors processed their data as follows. TCRs in the repertoires were matched against a reference library of SARS-CoV-2-specific TCRs that had been generated with the MIRA antigen-specificity platform. Breadth was defined as the fraction of unique TCRs that were SARS-CoV-2-associated. Depth was defined as the fraction of total T cells that were SARS-CoV-2-associated. Using the MIRA data, each spike-specific TCR was mapped to the spike region that the TCR reacts to and placed in a CD4 or CD8 class. Log10-transformed breadth and depth values were compared by one-way ANOVA with Sidak's multiple comparisons tests. In TCRdb, the immuneACCESS table is reduced to in-frame sequences with V and J assigned. These tables do not hold every clone; where another copy was compared, an unresolved V gene accounts for under half, and the others remain unexplained. V and J calls and clone size come straight from that table; D and trimming were deduced from the DNA. Here the sample has about 210,000 clones; 85% to 95% occur a single time. The ten largest clones capture 1% to 1.5% of the sample.

The chain uses TRBV28 and TRBJ1-3; possibly the D gene is TRBD1, per 6 matching bases. The input for sequencing was peripheral blood, taken on day 0 of AZD1222 vaccination. The TCR sequence derives from an adult in good health. The sequenced DNA is TGTGCCAGCAGTCCCACCGGGGGCCTGAGCACCATATATTTT. This sequence encodes CASSPTGGLSTIYF.